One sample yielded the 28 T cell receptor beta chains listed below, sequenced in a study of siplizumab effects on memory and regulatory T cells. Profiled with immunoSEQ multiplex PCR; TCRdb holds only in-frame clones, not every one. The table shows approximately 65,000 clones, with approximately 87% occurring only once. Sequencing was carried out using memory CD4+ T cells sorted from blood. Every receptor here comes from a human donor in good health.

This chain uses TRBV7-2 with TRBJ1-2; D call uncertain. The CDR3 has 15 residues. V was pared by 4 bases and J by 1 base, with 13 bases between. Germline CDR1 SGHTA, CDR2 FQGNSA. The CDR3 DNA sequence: TGTGCCAGCAGCTATACGCGCGGGAGTAACTATGGCTACACCTTC. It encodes CASSYTRGSNYGYTF.

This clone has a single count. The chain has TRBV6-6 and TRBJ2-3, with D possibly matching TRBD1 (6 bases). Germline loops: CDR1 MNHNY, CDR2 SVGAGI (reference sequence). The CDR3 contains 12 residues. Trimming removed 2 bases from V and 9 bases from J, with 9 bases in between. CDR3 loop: CASSYVRGTQYF. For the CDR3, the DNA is TGTGCCAGCAGTTACGTGAGGGGGACGCAGTATTTT.

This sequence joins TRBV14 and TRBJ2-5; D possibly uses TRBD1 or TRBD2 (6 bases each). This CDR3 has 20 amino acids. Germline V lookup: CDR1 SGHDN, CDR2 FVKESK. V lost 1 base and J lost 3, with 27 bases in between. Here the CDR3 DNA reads TGTGCCAGCAGCCAAGTATCCCGCACGGGGGCGGAACATCAAGAAGAGACCCAGTACTTC. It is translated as CASSQVSRTGAEHQEETQYF.

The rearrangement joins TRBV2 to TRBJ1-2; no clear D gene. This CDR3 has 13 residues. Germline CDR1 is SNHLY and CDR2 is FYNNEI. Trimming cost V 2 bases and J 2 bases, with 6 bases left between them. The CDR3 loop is CASSESPNYGYTF. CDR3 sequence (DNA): TGTGCCAGCAGTGAATCCCCGAACTATGGCTACACCTTC. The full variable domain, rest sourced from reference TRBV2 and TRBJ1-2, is EPEVTQTPSHQVTQMGQEVILRCVPISNHLYFYWYRQILGQKVEFLVSFYNNEISEKSEIFDDQFSVERPDGSNFTLKIRSTKLEDSAMYFCASSESPNYGYTFGSGTRLTVV.

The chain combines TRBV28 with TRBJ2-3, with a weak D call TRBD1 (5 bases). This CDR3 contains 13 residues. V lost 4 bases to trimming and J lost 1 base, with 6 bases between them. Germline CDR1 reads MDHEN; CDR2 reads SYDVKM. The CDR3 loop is CASSWGGTDTQYF. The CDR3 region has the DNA TGTGCCAGCAGTTGGGGCGGCACAGATACGCAGTATTTT.

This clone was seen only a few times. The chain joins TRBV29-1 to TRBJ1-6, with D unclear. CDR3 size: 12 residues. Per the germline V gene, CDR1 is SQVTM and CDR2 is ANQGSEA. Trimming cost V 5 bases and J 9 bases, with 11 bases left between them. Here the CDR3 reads CSVPRGCSPLHF. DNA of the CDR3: TGCAGCGTTCCCCGAGGGTGTTCACCCCTCCACTTT.

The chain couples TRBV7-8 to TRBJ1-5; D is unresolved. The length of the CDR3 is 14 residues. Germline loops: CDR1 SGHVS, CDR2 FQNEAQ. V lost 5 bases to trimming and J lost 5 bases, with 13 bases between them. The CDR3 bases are TGTGCCAGCAGCCCCTCGTTTGGGGATCAGCCCCAGCATTTT. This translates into CASSPSFGDQPQHF.

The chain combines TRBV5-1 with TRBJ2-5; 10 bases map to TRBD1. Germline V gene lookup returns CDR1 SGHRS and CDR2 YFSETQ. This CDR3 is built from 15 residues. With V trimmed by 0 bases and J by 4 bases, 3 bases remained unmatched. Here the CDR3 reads CASSLGQGARETQYF. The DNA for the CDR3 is TGCGCCAGCAGCTTGGGACAGGGGGCACGAGAGACCCAGTACTTC.

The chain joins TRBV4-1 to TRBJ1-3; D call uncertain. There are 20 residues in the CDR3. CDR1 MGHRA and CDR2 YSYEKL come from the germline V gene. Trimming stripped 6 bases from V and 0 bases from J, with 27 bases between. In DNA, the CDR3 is TGCGCCAGCAGAAGTCTTGACCTTCTACTCAGAGCTCTCTCTGGAAACACCATATATTTT. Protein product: CASRSLDLLLRALSGNTIYF.

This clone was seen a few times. The DNA for the CDR3 is TGTGCCAGCAGTTTAGTGAACGAAGGGGCCAACGTCCTGACTTTC. Translation gives CASSLVNEGANVLTF. The gene calls are TRBV28 and TRBJ2-6, with D unresolved. V lost 2 bases and J 4 bases, leaving 9 bases between the germline ends. Germline V gives CDR1 MDHEN, CDR2 SYDVKM. This CDR3 has 15 residues.

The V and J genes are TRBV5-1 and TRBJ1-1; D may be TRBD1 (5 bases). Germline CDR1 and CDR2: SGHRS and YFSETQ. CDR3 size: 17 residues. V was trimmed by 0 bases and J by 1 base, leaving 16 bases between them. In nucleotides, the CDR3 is TGCGCCAGCAGCTTGGGGGGACTTTGGGGTTCGAACACTGAAGCTTTCTTT. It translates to CASSLGGLWGSNTEAFF.

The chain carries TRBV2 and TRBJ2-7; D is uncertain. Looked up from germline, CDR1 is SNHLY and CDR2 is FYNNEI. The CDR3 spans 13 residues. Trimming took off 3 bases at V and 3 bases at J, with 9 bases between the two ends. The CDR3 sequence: CASSDVGIYEQYF. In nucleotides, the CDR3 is TGTGCCAGCAGTGACGTCGGCATCTACGAGCAGTACTTC.

In nucleotides, the CDR3 is TGTGCCAGTAGTACTCCTCCGACGAACACTGAAGCTTTCTTT. Translated, it gives CASSTPPTNTEAFF. The rearrangement joins TRBV19 to TRBJ1-1; D remains unclear. The CDR3 loop spans 14 amino acids. CDR1 and CDR2 (germline): LNHDA, SQIVND (reference sequence). The V end lost 4 bases, the J end lost 1 base, and 10 bases lay between the germline ends.

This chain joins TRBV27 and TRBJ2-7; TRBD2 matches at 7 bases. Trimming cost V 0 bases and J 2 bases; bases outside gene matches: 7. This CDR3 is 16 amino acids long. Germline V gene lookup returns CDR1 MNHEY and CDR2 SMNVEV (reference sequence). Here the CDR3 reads CASSLSPREVTYEQYF. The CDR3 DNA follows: TGTGCCAGCAGTTTATCCCCCCGGGAGGTTACCTACGAGCAGTACTTC.

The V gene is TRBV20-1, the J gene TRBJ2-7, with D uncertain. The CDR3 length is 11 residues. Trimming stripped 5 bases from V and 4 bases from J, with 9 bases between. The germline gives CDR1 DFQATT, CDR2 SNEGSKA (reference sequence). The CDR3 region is CSASLEYEQYF. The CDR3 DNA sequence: TGCAGTGCTTCCCTAGAATACGAGCAGTACTTC.

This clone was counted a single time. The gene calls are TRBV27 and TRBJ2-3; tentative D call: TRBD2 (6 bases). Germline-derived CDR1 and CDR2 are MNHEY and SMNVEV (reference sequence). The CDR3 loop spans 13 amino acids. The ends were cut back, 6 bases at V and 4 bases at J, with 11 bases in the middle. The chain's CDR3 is CASRVRRADTQYF. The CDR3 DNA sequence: TGTGCCAGCAGAGTTAGGAGGGCAGATACGCAGTATTTT.

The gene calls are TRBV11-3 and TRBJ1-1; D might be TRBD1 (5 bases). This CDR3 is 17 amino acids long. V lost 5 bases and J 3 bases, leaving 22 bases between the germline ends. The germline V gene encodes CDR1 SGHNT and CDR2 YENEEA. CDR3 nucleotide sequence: TGTGCCAGCAGCCATGGACGGGGCTTGGGCTCGGACACTGAAGCTTTCTTT. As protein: CASSHGRGLGSDTEAFF.

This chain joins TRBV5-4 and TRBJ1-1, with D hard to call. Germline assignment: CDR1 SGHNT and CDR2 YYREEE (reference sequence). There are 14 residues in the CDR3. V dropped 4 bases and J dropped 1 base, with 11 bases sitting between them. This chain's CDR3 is CASSVDGPNTEAFF. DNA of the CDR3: TGTGCCAGCAGCGTGGACGGACCGAACACTGAAGCTTTCTTT.

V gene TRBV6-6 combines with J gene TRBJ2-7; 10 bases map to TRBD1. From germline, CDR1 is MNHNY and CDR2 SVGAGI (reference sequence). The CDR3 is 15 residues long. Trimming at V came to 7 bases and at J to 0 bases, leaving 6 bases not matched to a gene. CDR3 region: CASTPGQGLSYEQYF. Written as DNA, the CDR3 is TGTGCCAGCACCCCGGGACAGGGGCTCTCCTACGAGCAGTACTTC.

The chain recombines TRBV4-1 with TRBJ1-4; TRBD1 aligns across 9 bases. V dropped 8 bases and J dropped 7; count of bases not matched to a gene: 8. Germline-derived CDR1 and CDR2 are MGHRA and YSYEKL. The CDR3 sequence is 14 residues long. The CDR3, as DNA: TGCGCCAGCGCGACGGGACAGGGTTCTGAAAAACTGTTTTTT. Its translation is CASATGQGSEKLFF.

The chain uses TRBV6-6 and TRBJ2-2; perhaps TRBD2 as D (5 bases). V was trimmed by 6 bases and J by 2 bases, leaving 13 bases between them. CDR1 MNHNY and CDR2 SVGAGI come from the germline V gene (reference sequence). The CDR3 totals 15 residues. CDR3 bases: TGTGCCAGCAGCCCTCAAAGCGGAAACACCGGGGAGCTGTTTTTT. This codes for CASSPQSGNTGELFF.

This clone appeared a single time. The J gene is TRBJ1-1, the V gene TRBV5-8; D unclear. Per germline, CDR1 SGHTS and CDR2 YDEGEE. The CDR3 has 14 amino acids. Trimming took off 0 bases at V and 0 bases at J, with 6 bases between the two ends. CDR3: CASSLAAVNTEAFF. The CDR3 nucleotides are TGTGCCAGCAGCTTGGCGGCAGTGAACACTGAAGCTTTCTTT.

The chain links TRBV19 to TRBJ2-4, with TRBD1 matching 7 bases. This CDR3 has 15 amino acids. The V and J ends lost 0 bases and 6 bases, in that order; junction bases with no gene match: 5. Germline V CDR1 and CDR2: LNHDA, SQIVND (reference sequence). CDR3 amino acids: CASSIDRQGRNIQYF. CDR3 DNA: TGTGCCAGTAGTATAGATCGACAGGGAAGAAACATTCAGTACTTC.

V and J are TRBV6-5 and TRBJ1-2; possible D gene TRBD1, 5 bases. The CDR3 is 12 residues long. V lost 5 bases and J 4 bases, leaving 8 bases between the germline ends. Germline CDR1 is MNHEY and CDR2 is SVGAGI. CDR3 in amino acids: CASSRDLYGYTF. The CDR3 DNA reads TGTGCCAGCAGTCGGGACCTCTATGGCTACACCTTC.

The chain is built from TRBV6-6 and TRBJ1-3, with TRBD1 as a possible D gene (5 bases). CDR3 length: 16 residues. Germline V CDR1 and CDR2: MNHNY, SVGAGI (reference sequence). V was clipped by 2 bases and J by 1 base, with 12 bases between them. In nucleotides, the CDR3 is TGTGCCAGCAGTTACCTGACGGGACCTTCTGGAAACACCATATATTTT. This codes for CASSYLTGPSGNTIYF.

CDR3 sequence (DNA): TGTGCTAGTGGTTTATCAGGGGACAATCAGCCCCAGCATTTT. Protein: CASGLSGDNQPQHF. The chain is built from TRBV12-5 and TRBJ1-5; tentative D call: TRBD1 (6 bases). Germline-derived CDR1 and CDR2 are LGHNT and FRNRAP. This CDR3 is built from 14 residues. Trimming removed 3 bases from V and 3 bases from J, with 9 bases in between.

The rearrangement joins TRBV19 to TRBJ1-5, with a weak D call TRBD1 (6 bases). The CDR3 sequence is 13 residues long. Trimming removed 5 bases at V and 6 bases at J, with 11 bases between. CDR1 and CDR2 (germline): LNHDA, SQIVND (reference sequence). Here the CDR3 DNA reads TGTGCCAGTAGTTTGGGGGGCTCTCAGCCCCAGCATTTT. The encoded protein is CASSLGGSQPQHF.

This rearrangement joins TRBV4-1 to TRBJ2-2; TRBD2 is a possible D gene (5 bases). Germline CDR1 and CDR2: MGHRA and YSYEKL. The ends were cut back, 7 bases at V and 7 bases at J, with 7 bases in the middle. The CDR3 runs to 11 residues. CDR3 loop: CASKGSGELFF. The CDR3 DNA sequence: TGCGCCAGCAAAGGGAGCGGGGAGCTGTTTTTT.